This TCR beta chain was obtained from a study of blood T cell repertoires in COVID-19. Study context: T cells, B-cell-depleted T cells, or PBMCs supplied cDNA or gDNA.

Participants, 18 to 89 years old, spanned around 26 US areas. Recovery meant two consecutive negative NP/OP PCR tests, professional clearance, or resolved symptoms. This table comes from immunoSEQ multiplex PCR, and its TCRdb copy is limited to in-frame clones, with some not included. The repertoire holds 150,000 to 200,000 clones, with around 84% as singletons. CDR3 size: 14 residues. CDR1 and CDR2 from the germline V gene are SGDLS and YYNGEE. The junction had 4 bases not matched to a gene; V was cut back by 3 bases and J by 6 bases. Material: PBMCs or T cells enriched from blood (not recorded which). The chain uses TRBV9 and TRBJ2-1; 9 bases line up with TRBD1. The sequence came from a man aged 50 or older who had recovered from COVID-19. The CDR3 nucleotides read TGTGCCAGCAGCGGAGGACAGGGGCGCAATGAGCAGTTCTTC. As protein: CASSGGQGRNEQFF. Full variable domain (rest looked up from reference TRBV9 and TRBJ2-1): DSGVTQTPKHLITATGQRVTLRCSPRSGDLSVYWYQQSLDQGLQFLIQYYNGEERAKGNILERFSAQQFPDLHSELNLSSLELGDSALYFCASSGGQGRNEQFFGPGTRLTVL.